The 2 T cell receptor beta chains reported below all come from one sample, sequenced in a study of T cell repertoires in cytomegalovirus infection. From the reads, TCRdb called clonotypes with MiXCR, one entry per CDR3 protein. The sample shows some 300,000 distinct CDR3 sequences, roughly 17% of them seen only once. Sequenced input: PBMCs. The receptor set was obtained from a human donor in good health (CMV status not recorded). Some clones in this sample may be carry-over from other donors' samples.

This clonotype was observed at least ten times. The chain has TRBV12-3 or TRBV12-4 and TRBJ1-6; no clear D. The CDR3 sequence is 13 residues long. Trimming took off 7 bases at V and 9 bases at J, with 13 bases between the two ends. The CDR3 coding sequence is TGTGCCAGCACGCTCCTGGAGTCTTCACCCCTCCACTTT. As protein: CASTLLESSPLHF.

V is TRBV10-3 and J is TRBJ1-1; no firm D call. V was pared by 2 bases and J by 0 bases, with 13 bases between. The length of the CDR3 is 16 residues. Germline lookup yields CDR1 ENHRY and CDR2 SYGVKD. The CDR3: CAISEGWGAMNTEAFF. In DNA form, the CDR3 reads TGTGCCATCAGTGAGGGTTGGGGTGCGATGAACACTGAAGCTTTCTTT.